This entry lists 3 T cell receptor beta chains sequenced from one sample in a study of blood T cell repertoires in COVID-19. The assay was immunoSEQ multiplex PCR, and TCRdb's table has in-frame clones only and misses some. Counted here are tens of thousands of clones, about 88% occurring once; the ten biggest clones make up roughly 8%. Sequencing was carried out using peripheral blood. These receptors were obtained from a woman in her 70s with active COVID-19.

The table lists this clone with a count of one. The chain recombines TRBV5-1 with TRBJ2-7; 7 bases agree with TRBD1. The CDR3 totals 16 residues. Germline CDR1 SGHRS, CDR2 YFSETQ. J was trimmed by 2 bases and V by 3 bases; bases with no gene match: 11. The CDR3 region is CASSSQSGTEPYEQYF. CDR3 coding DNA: TGCGCCAGCAGCTCACAATCCGGGACAGAGCCCTACGAGCAGTACTTC.

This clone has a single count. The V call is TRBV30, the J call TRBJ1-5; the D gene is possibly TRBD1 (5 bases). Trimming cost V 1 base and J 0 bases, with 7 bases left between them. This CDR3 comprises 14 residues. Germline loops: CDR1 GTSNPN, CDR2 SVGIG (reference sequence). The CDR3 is CAWSEGISNQPQHF. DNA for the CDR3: TGTGCCTGGAGTGAGGGGATTAGCAATCAGCCCCAGCATTTT.

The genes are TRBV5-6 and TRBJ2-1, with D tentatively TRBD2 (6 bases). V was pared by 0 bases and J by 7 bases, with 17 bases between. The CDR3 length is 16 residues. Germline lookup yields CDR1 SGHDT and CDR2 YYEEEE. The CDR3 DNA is TGTGCCAGCAGCTTGGAGTGGGGGACTGTAAGTAATGAGCAGTTCTTC. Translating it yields CASSLEWGTVSNEQFF.